This TCR beta chain stems from a study of cytomegalovirus exposure and HLA in healthy donors. 13 Jbeta primers and 60 Vbeta primers were used for the PCR. The data were produced by immunoSEQ multiplex PCR, yet TCRdb's version contains in-frame clones alone and is incomplete. The sample shows around 120,000 clones, 60% to 85% of them seen only once. The table lists this clone with a count of one. The CDR3 has 19 residues. V was cut by 4 bases and J by 2 bases, with 23 bases left in between. CDR1 SGHTA and CDR2 FQGTGA come from the germline V gene. The chain couples TRBV7-3 to TRBJ1-4; D may be TRBD1 (5 bases). The material sequenced was PBMCs. The sequence was collected from a man aged 25-40 years in good health and CMV-seronegative. CDR3 bases: TGTGCCAGCAGCTCTCGATTCGGGGGGAAAGGTGGGACTAATGAAAAACTGTTTTTT. Amino acids: CASSSRFGGKGGTNEKLFF.